A selection of T cell receptor beta chains follows, all from one sample in a study of T cell responses to AZD1222 COVID-19 vaccine. The table came from immunoSEQ multiplex PCR; TCRdb's copy has only in-frame clones and leaves some out. The sample holds 91,000 or so clones, 80% to 95% seen once. The specimen was peripheral blood, collected 28 days after the second AZD1222 dose. Receptors originate from an adult who received the AZD1222 COVID-19 vaccine. Both conserved end residues are trimmed from each CDR3. D genes are given only for firm matches.

v_gene: TRBV6-2/TRBV6-3
d_gene: NA
j_gene: TRBJ1-5
CDR3aa: ASSYPGAHQPQH

v_gene: TRBV7-9
d_gene: NA
j_gene: TRBJ2-5
CDR3aa: ASSLKETQY

v_gene: TRBV6-6
d_gene: TRBD1
j_gene: TRBJ2-7
CDR3aa: ASSYQGQGRGEQY

v_gene: TRBV18
d_gene: TRBD1
j_gene: TRBJ2-7
CDR3aa: ASSPTGHSYEQY

v_gene: TRBV5-5
d_gene: NA
j_gene: TRBJ2-3
CDR3aa: ASRAIQVRDTQY

v_gene: TRBV24-1
d_gene: NA
j_gene: TRBJ2-1
CDR3aa: ATSDRGASNEQF

v_gene: TRBV30
d_gene: NA
j_gene: TRBJ2-6
CDR3aa: ASHQGGGANVLT

v_gene: TRBV29-1
d_gene: NA
j_gene: TRBJ2-2
CDR3aa: SVEEGRLNTGELF

v_gene: TRBV10-3
d_gene: TRBD1
j_gene: TRBJ1-6
CDR3aa: AISSRAQGDSPLH

v_gene: TRBV5-5
d_gene: NA
j_gene: TRBJ1-3
CDR3aa: ASSDRQGNTIY

v_gene: TRBV11-3
d_gene: NA
j_gene: TRBJ1-2
CDR3aa: ASSVRGGTPSST

v_gene: TRBV7-9
d_gene: TRBD1
j_gene: TRBJ2-1
CDR3aa: ASSLIGGSEQF

v_gene: TRBV29-1
d_gene: NA
j_gene: TRBJ2-7
CDR3aa: SVEGQTSSYEQY

v_gene: TRBV7-6
d_gene: NA
j_gene: TRBJ2-7
CDR3aa: ASSLDPAYEQY

v_gene: TRBV10-3
d_gene: NA
j_gene: TRBJ2-7
CDR3aa: AISAAGSSYEQY

v_gene: TRBV5-1
d_gene: TRBD1
j_gene: TRBJ2-2
CDR3aa: ASSNGQVNTGELF

v_gene: TRBV5-1
d_gene: NA
j_gene: TRBJ1-1
CDR3aa: ASSLAGGPTEAF

v_gene: TRBV5-1
d_gene: TRBD1
j_gene: TRBJ1-2
CDR3aa: ASSLGQGARYGYT

v_gene: TRBV9
d_gene: TRBD2
j_gene: TRBJ2-3
CDR3aa: ASSVGGGADTQY

v_gene: TRBV12-1
d_gene: NA
j_gene: TRBJ2-3
CDR3aa: ASFRLQRGDSTDTQY

v_gene: TRBV2
d_gene: NA
j_gene: TRBJ1-5
CDR3aa: ASSSKANQPQH

v_gene: TRBV4-1
d_gene: NA
j_gene: TRBJ1-2
CDR3aa: ASSHIQVGYGYT